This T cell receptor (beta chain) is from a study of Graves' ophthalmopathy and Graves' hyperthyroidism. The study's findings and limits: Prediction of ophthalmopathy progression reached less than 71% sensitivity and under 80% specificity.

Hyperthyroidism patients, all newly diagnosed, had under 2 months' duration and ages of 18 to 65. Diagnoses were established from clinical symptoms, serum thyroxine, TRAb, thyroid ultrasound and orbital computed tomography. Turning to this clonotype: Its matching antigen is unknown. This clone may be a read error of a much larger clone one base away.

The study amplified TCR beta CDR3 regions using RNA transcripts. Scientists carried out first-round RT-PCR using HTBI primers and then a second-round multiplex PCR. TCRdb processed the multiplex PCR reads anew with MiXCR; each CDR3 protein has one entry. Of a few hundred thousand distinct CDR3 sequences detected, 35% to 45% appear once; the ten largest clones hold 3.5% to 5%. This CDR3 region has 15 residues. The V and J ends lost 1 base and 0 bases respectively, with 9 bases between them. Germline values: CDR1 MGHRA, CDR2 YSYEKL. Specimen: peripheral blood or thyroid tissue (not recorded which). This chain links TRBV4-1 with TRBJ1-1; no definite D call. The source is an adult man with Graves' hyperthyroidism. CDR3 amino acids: CASSQGLRVNTEAFF. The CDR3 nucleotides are TGCGCCAGCAGCCAAGGATTAAGGGTGAACACTGAAGCTTTCTTT.